These 25 T cell receptor beta chains share one sample of origin, sequenced in a study of regulatory T cells in long-lasting Graves disease. Investigators prepared the TCR beta libraries by applying iRepertoire HTBI primers and Arm-PCR of CDR3 regions. Via MiXCR, TCRdb re-called the multiplex PCR reads, giving one row per CDR3 protein. The sample has 550,000 to 700,000 distinct CDR3 sequences; about 16% are singletons. Noted time point: newly diagnosed GD, antithyroid drugs for less than 3 months. RNA isolated from PBMCs was used to make the TCR library. A further study also used this sample, focusing on T cells in Graves' hyperthyroidism and ophthalmopathy.

Specimen: peripheral blood mononuclear cells (PBMCs), collected at new diagnosis, from a patient treated with antithyroid drugs. Receptors were obtained from a man between 18 and 29 years old with Graves disease.

This clonotype occurred many times. An end of the junction does not agree with germline; a read error may underlie this. The chain is built from TRBV7-3 and TRBJ2-7; 8 nucleotides agree with TRBD1. The CDR3 runs to 15 residues. CDR1 and CDR2 (germline): SGHTA, FQGTGA. The CDR3 here is CASSPRQGSSAEQYF. CDR3 in DNA: TGTGCTAGCAGCCCCCGACAGGGGTCCTCTGCCGAGCAGTACTTC. Using reference TRBV7-3 and TRBJ2-7 for the parts outside the CDR3, the full variable domain is GAGVSQTPSNKVTEKGKYVELRCDPISGHTALYWYRQSLGQGPEFLIYFQGTGAADDSGLPNDRFFAVRPEGSVSTLKIQRTERGDSAVYLCASSPRQGSSAEQYFGPGTRLTVT.

Only a few counts were recorded for this clonotype. The chain joins TRBV30 to TRBJ2-3; 8 bases are a match to TRBD2. The junction had 10 bases not matched to a gene; V was cut back by 0 bases and J by 5 bases. There are 16 residues in the CDR3. Germline values: CDR1 GTSNPN, CDR2 SVGIG (reference sequence). The CDR3 loop reads CAWSVATSAHEDTQYF. The DNA of the CDR3 is TGTGCCTGGAGTGTTGCGACTAGCGCCCACGAAGATACGCAGTATTTT.

This clonotype occurred many times. The chain has TRBV11-2 and TRBJ2-7, with 7 bases aligning to TRBD1. This CDR3 contains 17 residues. The V segment lost 1 base and the J segment 0 bases; nucleotides outside the gene matches: 9. Germline V gene data show CDR1 as SGHAT and CDR2 as FQNNGV. CDR3 DNA sequence: TGTGCCAGCAGCTTAGTAGGGGGCGGAACAGGCTCCTACGAGCAGTACTTC. The encoded protein is CASSLVGGGTGSYEQYF.

The gene calls are TRBV19 and TRBJ2-1; TRBD1 agrees at 10 bases. The germline V gene encodes CDR1 LNHDA and CDR2 SQIVND (reference sequence). The CDR3 extends over 15 amino acids. Trimming removed 4 bases from V and 7 bases from J; junction bases left unmatched: 7. For the CDR3, the DNA is TGTGCCAGTAGTACCCTCCCGGGACAGGGGAATGAGCAGTTCTTC. This codes for CASSTLPGQGNEQFF.

This sequence joins TRBV6-1 and TRBJ1-1; the D is unclear. V was clipped by 6 bases and J by 3 bases, with 11 bases between them. This CDR3 is built from 13 residues. Germline CDR1 MNHNS, CDR2 SASEGT. The CDR3 region is CASSAFKDTEAFF. Written as DNA, the CDR3 is TGTGCCAGCAGCGCTTTTAAGGACACTGAAGCTTTCTTT.

With respect to this clonotype: Germline is not matched at one junction end, which may reflect a read error. This chain joins TRBV10-1 and TRBJ2-3; D is ambiguous. CDR1 WNHNN and CDR2 SYGVQD come from the germline V gene (reference sequence). This CDR3 is 13 amino acids long. The CDR3 loop is CASHRPSTDTQYF. The CDR3 DNA follows: TGTGCCAGTCATCGGCCTAGCACAGATACGCAGTATTTT.

In this sample, this clonotype turned up a few times. One junction end disagrees with the germline gene, perhaps due to a read error. V usage is TRBV20-1 and J usage is TRBJ1-2; D perhaps matches TRBD1 (6 bases). Germline values: CDR1 DFQATT, CDR2 SNEGSKA (reference sequence). This CDR3 is 11 amino acids long. The CDR3 nucleotides are TGCAGTGCTAGAGATCGAGACAGGTCGCCCTTC. Translating gives CSARDRDRSPF.

Only a few counts were recorded for this clonotype. This chain joins TRBV5-1 and TRBJ2-1; no clear D gene. TRBJ2-7 explains the end of the DNA better; the J call may be wrong. Germline V gives CDR1 SGHRS, CDR2 YFSETQ. The CDR3 has 12 amino acids. This chain's CDR3 is CASSPTFREQYF. The CDR3 DNA reads as TGCGCCAGCAGCCCCACATTTAGAGAGCAGTACTTC.

This clonotype was observed at least ten times. This chain uses TRBV20-1 with TRBJ1-1; TRBD1 aligns across 9 bases. The CDR3 runs 16 residues. The germline V gene encodes CDR1 DFQATT and CDR2 SNEGSKA (reference sequence). After removal of 1 base from V and 0 bases from J, the junction contained 6 bases not matched to a gene. As DNA, the CDR3 is TGCAGTGCTAGAGTCCCGGGACAGGGAATGAACACTGAAGCTTTCTTT. It specifies CSARVPGQGMNTEAFF.

This clonotype occurred many times. The chain has TRBV5-1 and TRBJ1-2; D uncertain. Germline V gene lookup returns CDR1 SGHRS and CDR2 YFSETQ. Trimming stripped 0 bases from V and 4 bases from J, with 7 bases between. The CDR3 loop spans 13 amino acids. The CDR3, as DNA: TGCGCCAGCAGCTTGGACGGTCGCTATGGCTACACCTTC. Residues: CASSLDGRYGYTF.

This clonotype was observed a few times. This rearrangement joins TRBV2 to TRBJ1-2; 7 bases line up with TRBD1. This CDR3 region has 16 residues. Germline CDR1 reads SNHLY; CDR2 reads FYNNEI. V dropped 2 bases and J dropped 4; count of bases not matched to a gene: 10. CDR3 in amino acids: CASSETDTGTVYGYTF. CDR3 nucleotides: TGTGCCAGCAGTGAAACGGATACCGGGACAGTCTATGGCTACACCTTC.

This clonotype was observed a few times. The chain employs TRBV30 and TRBJ1-6, with D unresolved. Per germline, CDR1 GTSNPN and CDR2 SVGIG (reference sequence). CDR3 size: 16 residues. Trimming stripped 0 bases from V and 5 bases from J, with 14 bases between. The CDR3: CAWSVSGIRNNSPLHF. The CDR3 DNA sequence: TGTGCCTGGAGTGTCTCCGGGATCCGAAATAATTCACCCCTCCACTTT.

This clonotype was seen many times. The J gene is TRBJ2-7, the V gene TRBV20-1; TRBD2 matches at 12 bases. V gave up 6 bases and J gave up 6 bases; unmatched junction bases: 12. This CDR3 has 15 amino acids. Per germline, CDR1 DFQATT and CDR2 SNEGSKA (reference sequence). The CDR3, as DNA: TGCAGTGCGGCCAAGCGGGCTAGCGGGAGGGGCGAGCAGTACTTC. This codes for CSAAKRASGRGEQYF.

The chain joins TRBV19 to TRBJ2-1, with D perhaps given as TRBD1 or TRBD2 (6 bases each). The germline V gene encodes CDR1 LNHDA and CDR2 SQIVND (reference sequence). The CDR3 length is 15 residues. V was trimmed by 3 bases and J by 5 bases, leaving 14 bases between them. The CDR3 nucleotides read TGTGCCAGTAGTATTCTCGGGGGCATCGACAATGAGCAGTTCTTC. This codes for CASSILGGIDNEQFF. Complete variable domain (other parts from reference TRBV19 and TRBJ2-1): DGGITQSPKYLFRKEGQNVTLSCEQNLNHDAMYWYRQDPGQGLRLIYYSQIVNDFQKGDIAEGYSVSREKKESFPLTVTSAQKNPTAFYLCASSILGGIDNEQFFGPGTRLTVL.

This clonotype was detected only a few times. This rearrangement joins TRBV20-1 to TRBJ2-3; 8 bases align to TRBD2. This CDR3 region has 14 residues. In germline, CDR1 is DFQATT, CDR2 SNEGSKA (reference sequence). J gave up 4 bases and V 6 bases, and 9 bases lay outside the gene matches. The CDR3: CSAVPGLGPDTQYF. CDR3 in DNA: TGCAGTGCCGTCCCGGGACTAGGCCCAGATACGCAGTATTTT.

This chain links TRBV4-1 with TRBJ1-6; D gene ambiguous. The CDR3 length is 16 residues. Germline CDR1 reads MGHRA; CDR2 reads YSYEKL. Deletions cut 2 bases from V and 5 bases from J, with 13 bases between. CDR3 in DNA: TGCGCCAGCAGCCAACCACGGGTTAAAAATAATTCACCCCTCCACTTT. Protein: CASSQPRVKNNSPLHF.

This clonotype was observed many times. The rearrangement uses TRBV11-1 and TRBJ2-7; 8 bases fit TRBD1. Germline assignment: CDR1 SGHAT and CDR2 FQDESV (reference sequence). V shed 3 bases and J 4 bases; nucleotides not matched to a gene: 11. This CDR3 comprises 16 residues. The CDR3 coding sequence is TGTGCCAGCAGCTTCCCCCCACGACAGGGGAGTTACGAGCAGTACTTC. Protein: CASSFPPRQGSYEQYF.

A remark on this clonotype: The junction departs from germline at one end; a sequencing error may be responsible. The V call is TRBV6-5, the J call TRBJ2-1; D call uncertain. CDR3 length: 15 residues. Germline CDR1 reads MNHEY; CDR2 reads SVGAGI. CDR3: CASSYGDPSYNGQFF. The CDR3 DNA reads TGTGCCAGCAGTTACGGGGATCCCTCCTACAATGGGCAGTTCTTC.

This clonotype turned up a few times. The CDR3 region is CSAIQAGNTIYF. CDR3 bases: TGCAGTGCTATACAGGCTGGAAACACCATATATTTT. The chain carries TRBV20-1 and TRBJ1-3; TRBD1 might be the D (5 bases). CDR1 and CDR2 (germline): DFQATT, SNEGSKA (reference sequence). CDR3 length: 12 amino acids. Trimming shortened V by 4 bases and J by 2 bases, and 6 bases separated the two germline ends.

This clonotype occurred a few times. V and J are TRBV10-3 and TRBJ2-3, with 11 bases matching TRBD2. After removal of 6 bases from V and 1 base from J, the junction contained 9 bases not matched to a gene. The CDR3 has 17 residues. Germline assignment: CDR1 ENHRY and CDR2 SYGVKD. The DNA for the CDR3 is TGTGCCATCAGGGGCGGTAGCGGGAGGGCCGGCACAGATACGCAGTATTTT. As protein: CAIRGGSGRAGTDTQYF.

CDR3 coding DNA: TGTGCCAGCAGCGTAGAGGGATACGCCAACTACGAGCAGTACTTC. The encoded protein is CASSVEGYANYEQYF. This chain joins TRBV9 and TRBJ2-7; D gene unclear. The CDR3 consists of 15 residues. The V end was cut by 0 bases, the J end by 3 bases, with 13 bases between. Germline assignment: CDR1 SGDLS and CDR2 YYNGEE.

This clonotype was detected ten times or more. This chain links TRBV7-3 with TRBJ2-7; perhaps TRBD2 as D (5 bases). The CDR3 runs to 14 residues. Trimming shortened V by 5 bases and J by 6 bases, and 17 bases separated the two germline ends. The V gene's germline CDR1 is SGHTA and CDR2 FQGTGA. The CDR3 bases are TGTGCCAGCAGCCCTCGGGGTAGTCTCTCCGAGCAGTACTTC. Amino acid sequence: CASSPRGSLSEQYF.

J is TRBJ2-7 and V is TRBV30, with a weak D call TRBD2 (6 bases). CDR1 GTSNPN and CDR2 SVGIG come from the germline V gene (reference sequence). The CDR3 runs to 13 residues. With 3 bases removed from V and 9 bases from J, the gap between germline ends came to 18 bases. The DNA of the CDR3 is TGTGCCTGGAGGGAAATGGGACGGGAGATGCAGTACTTC. It is translated as CAWREMGREMQYF.

The CDR3 nucleotides read TGTGCCAGCAGTTTATCGATGGGGTCCCCCCTCCACTTT. Translating gives CASSLSMGSPLHF. The chain employs TRBV27 and TRBJ1-6; unclear D gene. The CDR3 consists of 13 residues. The germline CDR1 and CDR2 sequences are MNHEY and SMNVEV (reference sequence). The V gene lost 0 bases and the J gene lost 13 bases, with 10 bases spanning the gap.

For this clonotype: The junction differs from germline at one of its ends, possibly a read error. The chain uses TRBV28 and TRBJ2-3, with D possibly being TRBD1 (6 bases). Germline lookup yields CDR1 MDHEN and CDR2 SYDVKM. This CDR3 spans 14 amino acids. The CDR3 reads CASSRTATTGTQYF. The CDR3 nucleotides read TGTGCCAGCAGTCGGACAGCGACCACAGGTACGCAGTATTTT.